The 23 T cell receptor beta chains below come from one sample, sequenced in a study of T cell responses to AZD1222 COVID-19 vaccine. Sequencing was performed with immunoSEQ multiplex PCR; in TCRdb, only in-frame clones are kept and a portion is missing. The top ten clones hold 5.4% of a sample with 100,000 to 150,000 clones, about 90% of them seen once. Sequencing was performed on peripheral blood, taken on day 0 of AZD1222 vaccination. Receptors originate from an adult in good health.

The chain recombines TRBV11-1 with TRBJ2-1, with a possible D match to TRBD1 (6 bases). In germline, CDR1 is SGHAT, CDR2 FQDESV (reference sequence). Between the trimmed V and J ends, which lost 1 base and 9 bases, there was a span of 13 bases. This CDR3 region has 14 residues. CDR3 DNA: TGTGCCAGCAGCTTAGGGGACACCCGGGGTGAGCAGTTCTTC. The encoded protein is CASSLGDTRGEQFF.

The CDR3 coding sequence is TGTGCCAGCAGCAGCCAGGGGGCACGCAATGAGCAGTTCTTC. Its translation is CASSSQGARNEQFF. V usage is TRBV3-1 (or the pseudogene TRBV3-2) and J usage is TRBJ2-1; TRBD1 aligns across 8 bases. Looked up from germline, CDR1 is LGHDT and CDR2 is YNNKEL (reference sequence). The CDR3 sequence is 14 residues long. The J segment lost 6 bases and the V segment lost 5 bases, leaving 6 bases of the junction unmatched.

CDR3 in DNA: TGTGCCAGCAATCGGGAGTCAACAGATACGCAGTATTTT. Residues: CASNRESTDTQYF. The J gene is TRBJ2-3, the V gene TRBV12-3 or TRBV12-4; D is possibly TRBD2 (6 bases). Trimming shortened V by 7 bases and J by 3 bases, and 11 bases separated the two germline ends. This CDR3 is 13 amino acids long.

The CDR3: CATSAGGAAQETQYF. CDR3 sequence (DNA): TGTGCCACCAGTGCTGGGGGGGCAGCCCAAGAGACCCAGTACTTC. The rearrangement links TRBV24-1 to TRBJ2-5; weak D call: TRBD2 (7 bases). This CDR3 spans 15 amino acids. Germline V CDR1 and CDR2: KGHDR, SFDVKD. Trimming took 5 bases from V and 1 from J, leaving 13 bases between them.

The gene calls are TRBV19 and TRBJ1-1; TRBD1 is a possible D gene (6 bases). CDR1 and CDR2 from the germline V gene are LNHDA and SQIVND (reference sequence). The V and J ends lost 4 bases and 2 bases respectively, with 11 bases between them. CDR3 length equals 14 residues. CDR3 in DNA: TGTGCCAGTAGTAGCGGGGGCTTTAACACTGAAGCTTTCTTT. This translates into CASSSGGFNTEAFF. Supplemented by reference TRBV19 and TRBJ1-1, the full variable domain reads DGGITQSPKYLFRKEGQNVTLSCEQNLNHDAMYWYRQDPGQGLRLIYYSQIVNDFQKGDIAEGYSVSREKKESFPLTVTSAQKNPTAFYLCASSSGGFNTEAFFGQGTRLTVV.

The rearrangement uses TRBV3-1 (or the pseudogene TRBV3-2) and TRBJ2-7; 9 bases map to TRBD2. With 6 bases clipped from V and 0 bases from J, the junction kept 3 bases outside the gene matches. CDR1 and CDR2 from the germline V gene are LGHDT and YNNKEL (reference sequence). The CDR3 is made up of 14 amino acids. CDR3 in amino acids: CASRLAGNSYEQYF. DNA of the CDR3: TGTGCCAGCAGACTAGCGGGTAACTCCTACGAGCAGTACTTC.

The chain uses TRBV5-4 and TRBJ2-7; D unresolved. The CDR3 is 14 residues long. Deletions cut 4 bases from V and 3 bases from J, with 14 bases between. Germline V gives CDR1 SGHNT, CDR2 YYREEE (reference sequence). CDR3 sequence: CASSQGGQIYEQYF. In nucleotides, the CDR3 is TGTGCCAGCAGCCAAGGTGGGCAGATCTACGAGCAGTACTTC.

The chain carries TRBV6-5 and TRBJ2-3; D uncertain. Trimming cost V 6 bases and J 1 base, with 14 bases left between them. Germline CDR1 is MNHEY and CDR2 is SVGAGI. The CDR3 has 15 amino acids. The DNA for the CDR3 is TGTGCCAGCAGCAGACGGGTTCGCGGCACAGATACGCAGTATTTT. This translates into CASSRRVRGTDTQYF.

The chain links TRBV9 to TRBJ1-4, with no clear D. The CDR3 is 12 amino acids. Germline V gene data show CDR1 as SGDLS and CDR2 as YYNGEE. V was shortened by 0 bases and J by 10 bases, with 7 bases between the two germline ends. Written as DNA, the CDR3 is TGTGCCAGCAGCGTAGTGGATGGAAAACTGTTTTTT. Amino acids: CASSVVDGKLFF. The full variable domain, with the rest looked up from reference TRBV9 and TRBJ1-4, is DSGVTQTPKHLITATGQRVTLRCSPRSGDLSVYWYQQSLDQGLQFLIQYYNGEERAKGNILERFSAQQFPDLHSELNLSSLELGDSALYFCASSVVDGKLFFGSGTQLSVL.

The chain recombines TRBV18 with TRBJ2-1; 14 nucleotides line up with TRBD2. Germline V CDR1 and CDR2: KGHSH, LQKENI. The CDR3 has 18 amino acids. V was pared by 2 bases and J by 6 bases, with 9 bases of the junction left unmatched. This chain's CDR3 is CASSPDGLAGGTANEQFF. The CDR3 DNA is TGTGCCAGCTCACCAGATGGACTAGCGGGAGGAACTGCCAATGAGCAGTTCTTC.

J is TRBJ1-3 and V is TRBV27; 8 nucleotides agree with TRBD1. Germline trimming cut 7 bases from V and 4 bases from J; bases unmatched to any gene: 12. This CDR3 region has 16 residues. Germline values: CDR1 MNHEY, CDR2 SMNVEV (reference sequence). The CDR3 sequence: CASNRQGKRLGNTIYF. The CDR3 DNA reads TGTGCCAGCAACCGACAGGGGAAACGACTCGGAAACACCATATATTTT.

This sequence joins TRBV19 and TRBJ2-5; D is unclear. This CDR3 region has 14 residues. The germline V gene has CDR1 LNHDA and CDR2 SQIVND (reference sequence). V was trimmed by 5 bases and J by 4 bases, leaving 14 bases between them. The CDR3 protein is CASSPLNFGETQYF. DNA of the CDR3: TGTGCCAGTAGTCCCCTCAATTTTGGAGAGACCCAGTACTTC.

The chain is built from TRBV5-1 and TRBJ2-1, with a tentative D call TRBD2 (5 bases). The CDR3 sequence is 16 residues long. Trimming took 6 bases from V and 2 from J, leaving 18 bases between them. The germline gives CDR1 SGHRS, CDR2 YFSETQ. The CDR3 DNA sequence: TGCGCCAGCAATTTTCCGGGGAGTCACACCTACAATGAGCAGTTCTTC. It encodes CASNFPGSHTYNEQFF.

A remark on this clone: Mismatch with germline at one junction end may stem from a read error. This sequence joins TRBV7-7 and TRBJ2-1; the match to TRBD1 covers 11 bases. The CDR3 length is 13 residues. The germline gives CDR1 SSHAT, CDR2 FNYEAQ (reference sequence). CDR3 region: CASSLGDRGEQFF. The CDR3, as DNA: TGTGCTAGCAGCTTAGGGGACAGGGGGGAGCAGTTCTTC.

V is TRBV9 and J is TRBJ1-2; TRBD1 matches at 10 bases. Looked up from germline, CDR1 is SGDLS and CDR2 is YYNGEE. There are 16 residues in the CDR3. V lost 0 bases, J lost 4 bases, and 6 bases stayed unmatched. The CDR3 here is CASSVGDRGLPYGYTF. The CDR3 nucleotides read TGTGCCAGCAGCGTAGGAGACAGGGGGCTTCCCTATGGCTACACCTTC.

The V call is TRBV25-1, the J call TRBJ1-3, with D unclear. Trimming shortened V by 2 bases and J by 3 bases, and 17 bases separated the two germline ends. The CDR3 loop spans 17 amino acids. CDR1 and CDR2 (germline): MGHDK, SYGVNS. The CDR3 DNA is TGTGCCAGCAGTGAACCGGCAGGCCCCCCACGTGGAAACACCATATATTTT. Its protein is CASSEPAGPPRGNTIYF. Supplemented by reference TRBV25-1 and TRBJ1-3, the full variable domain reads EADIYQTPRYLVIGTGKKITLECSQTMGHDKMYWYQQDPGMELHLIHYSYGVNSTEKGDLSSESTVSRIRTEHFPLTLESARPSHTSQYLCASSEPAGPPRGNTIYFGEGSWLTVV.

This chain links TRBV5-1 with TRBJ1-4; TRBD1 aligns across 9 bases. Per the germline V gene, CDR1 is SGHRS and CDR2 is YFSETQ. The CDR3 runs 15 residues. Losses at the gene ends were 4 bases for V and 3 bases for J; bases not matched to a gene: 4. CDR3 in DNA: TGCGCCAGCAGCCTGTACAGGGGGCCTAATGAAAAACTGTTTTTT. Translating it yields CASSLYRGPNEKLFF. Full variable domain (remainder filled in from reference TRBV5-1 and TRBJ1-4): KAGVTQTPRYLIKTRGQQVTLSCSPISGHRSVSWYQQTPGQGLQFLFEYFSETQRNKGNFPGRFSGRQFSNSRSEMNVSTLELGDSALYLCASSLYRGPNEKLFFGSGTQLSVL.

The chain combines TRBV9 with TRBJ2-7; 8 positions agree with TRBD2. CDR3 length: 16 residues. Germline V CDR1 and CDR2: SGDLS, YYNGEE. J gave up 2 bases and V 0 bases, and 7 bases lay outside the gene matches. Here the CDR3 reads CASSVAEAGATYEQYF. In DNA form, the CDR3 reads TGTGCCAGCAGCGTAGCTGAAGCGGGAGCGACCTACGAGCAGTACTTC.

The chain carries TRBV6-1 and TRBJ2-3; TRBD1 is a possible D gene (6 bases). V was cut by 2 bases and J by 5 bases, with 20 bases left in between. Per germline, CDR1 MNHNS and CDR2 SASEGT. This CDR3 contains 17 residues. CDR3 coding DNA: TGTGCCAGCAGTGAATTTGGGGGCCTCCGCCCGAGAGATACGCAGTATTTT. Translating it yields CASSEFGGLRPRDTQYF.

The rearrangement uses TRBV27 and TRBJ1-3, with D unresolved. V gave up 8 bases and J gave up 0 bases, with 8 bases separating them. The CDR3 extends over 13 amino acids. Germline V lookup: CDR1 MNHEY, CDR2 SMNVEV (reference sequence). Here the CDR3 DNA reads TGTGCCAGCTCGGCGGACTCTGGAAACACCATATATTTT. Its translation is CASSADSGNTIYF.

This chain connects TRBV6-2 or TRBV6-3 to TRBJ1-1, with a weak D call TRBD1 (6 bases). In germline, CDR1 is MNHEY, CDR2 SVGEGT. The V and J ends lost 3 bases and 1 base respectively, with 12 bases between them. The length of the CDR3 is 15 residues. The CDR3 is CASSYLQGSNTEAFF. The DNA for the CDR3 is TGTGCCAGCAGTTATCTGCAGGGGTCGAACACTGAAGCTTTCTTT.

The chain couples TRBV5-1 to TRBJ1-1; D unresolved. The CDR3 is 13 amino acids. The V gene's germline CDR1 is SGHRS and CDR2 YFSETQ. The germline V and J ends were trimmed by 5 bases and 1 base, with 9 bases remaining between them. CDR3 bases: TGCGCCAGCAGATCTCAATGGAACACTGAAGCTTTCTTT. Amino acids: CASRSQWNTEAFF.

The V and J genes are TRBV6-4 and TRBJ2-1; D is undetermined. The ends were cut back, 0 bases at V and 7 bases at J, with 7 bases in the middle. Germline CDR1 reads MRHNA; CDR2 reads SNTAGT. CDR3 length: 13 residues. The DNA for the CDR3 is TGTGCCAGCAGTGACTCTGGGGTGAATGAGCAGTTCTTC. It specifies CASSDSGVNEQFF.